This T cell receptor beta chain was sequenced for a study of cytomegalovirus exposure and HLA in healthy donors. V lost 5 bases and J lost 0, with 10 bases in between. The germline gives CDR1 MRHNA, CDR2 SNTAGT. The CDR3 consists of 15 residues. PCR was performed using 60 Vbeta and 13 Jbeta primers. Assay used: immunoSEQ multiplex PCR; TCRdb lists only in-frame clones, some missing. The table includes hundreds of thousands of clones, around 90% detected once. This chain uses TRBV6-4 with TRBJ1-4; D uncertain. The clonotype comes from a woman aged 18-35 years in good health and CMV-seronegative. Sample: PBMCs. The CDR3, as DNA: TGTGCCAGCAGTCCCCGGGGAGCAACTAATGAAAAACTGTTTTTT. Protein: CASSPRGATNEKLFF.